This T cell receptor (beta chain) emerged from a study of shared clonotypes between healthy human individuals (dated by TCRdb to about 2020). Regarding the complete study: Three men and a couple of women, aged 18 to 49 years, made up the cohort. For each donor, three plates each were used for CD4 naive and CD4 memory, two plates were used for CD8 naive, and one plate was used for CD8 memory. Blood TCR repertoires of 5 or 6 healthy adults were deeply sequenced to estimate repertoire size and the extent of clonotype sharing between individuals. To increase sequencing depth and limit assay-specific biases, different laboratories used diverse techniques to prepare libraries and sequence TCR repertoires. Leukapheresis yielded between about 0.8 and 8.9 billion PBMCs per donor. Study-wide conclusions, independent of this receptor: Clonotypes shared by all four sorted-subset donors showed higher generation probabilities than non-shared clonotypes. Naive subsets generally had larger estimated clonotype richness than memory subsets did. Sampling was restricted to blood, and TCR repertoires in tissues likely differ from the TCR repertoires found in blood. Sharing across a handful of donors was observed for roughly 5.4% of naive CD4, about 4% of naive CD8, roughly 2.4% of memory CD4, and roughly 0.4% of memory CD8 clonotypes. Based on pairwise subsampling, the degree of clonotype sharing among donors was expected to be affected by sequencing depth. Incomplete sequencing was indicated by rarefaction of sorted-subset datasets, despite the large sequencing depth. Because the study included a small number of donors, the genetic and exposure-history diversity represented was limited.

A word on this clone: Its antigen specificity is not known. No clone much larger than this one lies a single base away; base qualities are absent.

Donors were healthy HIV-negative adults with no recently reported acute infections or vaccinations. All donors were Caucasian adults living in Nashville, Tennessee, USA. Magnetic negative selection was used to enrich CD4+ T cells, after which naive cells were positively selected on CD45RA and the negative fraction became the memory subset. Blood was collected by leukapheresis, and PBMCs were isolated by Ficoll-Histopaque density gradient centrifugation and then cryopreserved in liquid nitrogen vapor phase. Analytical flow cytometry was used to check the purity and quantity of each magnetically sorted T cell population. Genomic DNA was isolated from each sorted fraction and quantified by UV absorbance on a Nanodrop 2000c. There are 16 amino acids in the CDR3, from cysteine to phenylalanine inclusive. Only the CDR3 DNA is retained, 48 bases long and in frame from the first base. CDR1 and CDR2 (SGHRS, YFSETQ) derive from the germline V gene. V and J are truncated by 4 bases and 6 bases respectively, leaving an intervening sequence of 21 bases.

Using the deep immunoSEQ assay, TCR CDR3 regions were amplified from genomic DNA by multiplex PCR. Extracted genomic DNA from each cell subset was distributed evenly across all wells of several immunoSEQ 96-well plates, and each plate was treated as a replicate. For sorted subsets, roughly 200 ng of genomic DNA, equivalent to tens of thousands of T cell genomes, went into each replicate PCR. Purified libraries were quantified with a Qubit 3.0 fluorometer, sized on a Bioanalyzer 2100, and re-quantified with the KAPA Library Quantification kit. Every immunoSEQ 96-well plate was sequenced on a dedicated single-read 150-cycle Illumina NextSeq 550 flow cell. In the paper's pipeline: Because only junctional sequences without quality scores were contained in the immunoSEQ output, filtering matching that applied to full-length reads could not be performed. To assign V/J genes and CDR3, sequences were annotated against IMGT germline references using PyIR, a Python wrapper for IgBLAST v1.9. Reads were filtered out if the reads had weak V/J assignments (E-value above 1e-6), no CDR3, stop codons, out-of-frame junctions, or ambiguous translated residues. A V3J clonotype was defined by an identical inferred V gene, J gene, and CDR3 amino acid sequence. To compute the percentage overlap between repertoires, the number of shared unique clonotypes was divided by the size of the smaller repertoire. RTK rarefaction, the Chao1 estimator, and Recon v2.1 estimates of unobserved clonotypes were used to assess repertoire richness. Generation probabilities for all TCRbeta clonotypes obtained by the gDNA method from a few donors were computed using OLGA. Sourced from immuneACCESS, this table was stored by TCRdb with only in-frame sequences that have V and J called. A share of the clones is absent; for the studies checked, an unresolved V gene accounts for under half, and the remainder has no known explanation. V and J calls and clone size are copied from that table; D and trimming were computed from the DNA. Recorded for this sample are over a million clones; more than 95% of them occurred a single time. The ten largest account for about 1.2% of the sample.

This TCR came from a man aged 30 to 45 in good health. The specimen was naive CD4+ T cells sorted from blood. This specimen's cell subset or site label, per the study, means: CD45RA+ positively selected. The chain links TRBV5-1 with TRBJ2-3; 6 matching bases give a weak D call of TRBD2. The nucleotide sequence reads TGCGCCAGCAGCGGAAGGGGTGGGGGAGGTTCGGATACGCAGTATTTT. Its protein product is CASSGRGGGGSDTQYF.